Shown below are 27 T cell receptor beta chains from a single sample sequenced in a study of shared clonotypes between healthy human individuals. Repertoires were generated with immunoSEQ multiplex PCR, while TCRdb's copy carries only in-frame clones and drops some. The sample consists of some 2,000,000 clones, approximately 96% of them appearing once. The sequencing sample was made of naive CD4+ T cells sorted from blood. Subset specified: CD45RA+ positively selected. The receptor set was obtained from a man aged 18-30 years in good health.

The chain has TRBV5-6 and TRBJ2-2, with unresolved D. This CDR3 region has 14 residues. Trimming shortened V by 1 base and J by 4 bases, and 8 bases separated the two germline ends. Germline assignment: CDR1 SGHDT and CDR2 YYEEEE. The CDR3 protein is CASSLWQRTGELFF. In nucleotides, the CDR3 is TGTGCCAGCAGCTTGTGGCAGCGCACCGGGGAGCTGTTTTTT.

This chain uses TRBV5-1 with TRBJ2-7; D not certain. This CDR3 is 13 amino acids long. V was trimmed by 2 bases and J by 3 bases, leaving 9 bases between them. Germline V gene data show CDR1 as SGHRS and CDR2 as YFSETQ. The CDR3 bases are TGCGCCAGCAGCTTCGCAGACAACTACGAGCAGTACTTC. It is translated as CASSFADNYEQYF.

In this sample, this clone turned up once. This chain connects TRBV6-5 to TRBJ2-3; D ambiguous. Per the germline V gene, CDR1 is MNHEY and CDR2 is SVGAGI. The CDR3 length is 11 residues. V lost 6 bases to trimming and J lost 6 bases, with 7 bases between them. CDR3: CASSDRDTQYF. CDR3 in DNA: TGTGCCAGCAGCGATAGGGATACGCAGTATTTT.

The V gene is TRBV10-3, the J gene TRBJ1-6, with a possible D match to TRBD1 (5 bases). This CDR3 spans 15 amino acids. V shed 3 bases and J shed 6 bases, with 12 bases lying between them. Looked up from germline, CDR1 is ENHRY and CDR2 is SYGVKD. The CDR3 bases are TGTGCCATCAGTGAATCAGGGTTCAGTAATTCACCCCTCCACTTT. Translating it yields CAISESGFSNSPLHF.

The CDR3 here is CASSAGTGYYGYTF. CDR3 sequence (DNA): TGTGCCAGTAGTGCAGGGACAGGGTATTATGGCTACACCTTC. The chain carries TRBV19 and TRBJ1-2, with TRBD1 identical over 9 bases. This CDR3 contains 14 residues. With V trimmed by 5 bases and J by 5 bases, 6 bases remained unmatched. The germline V gene has CDR1 LNHDA and CDR2 SQIVND (reference sequence).

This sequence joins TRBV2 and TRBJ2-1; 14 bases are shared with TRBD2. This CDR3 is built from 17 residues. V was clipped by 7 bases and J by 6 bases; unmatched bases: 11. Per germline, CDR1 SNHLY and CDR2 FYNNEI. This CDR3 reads CASTAFRTSGGSNEQFF. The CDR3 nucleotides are TGTGCCAGCACGGCGTTTAGGACTAGCGGGGGGAGCAATGAGCAGTTCTTC.

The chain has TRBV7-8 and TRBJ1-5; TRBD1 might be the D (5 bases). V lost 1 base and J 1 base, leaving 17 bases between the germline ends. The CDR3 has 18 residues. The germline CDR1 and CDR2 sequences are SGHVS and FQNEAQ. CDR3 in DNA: TGTGCCAGCAGCTTAGTTTCGGGGCAAGGGACCAGCAATCAGCCCCAGCATTTT. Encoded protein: CASSLVSGQGTSNQPQHF. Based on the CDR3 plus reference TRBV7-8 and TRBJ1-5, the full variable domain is GAGVSQSPRYKVAKRGQDVALRCDPISGHVSLFWYQQALGQGPEFLTYFQNEAQLDKSGLPSDRFFAERPEGSVSTLKIQRTQQEDSAVYLCASSLVSGQGTSNQPQHFGDGTRLSIL.

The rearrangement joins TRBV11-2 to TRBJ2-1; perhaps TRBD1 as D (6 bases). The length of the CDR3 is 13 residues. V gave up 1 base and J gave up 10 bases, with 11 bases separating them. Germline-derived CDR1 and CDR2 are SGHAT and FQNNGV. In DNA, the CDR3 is TGTGCCAGCAGCTTAGTACAGGGCTGGGAGCAGTTCTTC. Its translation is CASSLVQGWEQFF. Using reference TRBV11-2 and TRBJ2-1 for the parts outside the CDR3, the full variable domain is EAGVAQSPRYKIIEKRQSVAFWCNPISGHATLYWYQQILGQGPKLLIQFQNNGVVDDSQLPKDRFSAERLKGVDSTLKIQPAKLEDSAVYLCASSLVQGWEQFFGPGTRLTVL.

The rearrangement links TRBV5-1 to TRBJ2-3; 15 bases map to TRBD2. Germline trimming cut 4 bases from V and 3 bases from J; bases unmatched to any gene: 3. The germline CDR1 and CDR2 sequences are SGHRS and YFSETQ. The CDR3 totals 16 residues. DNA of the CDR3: TGCGCCAGCAGCAAAGGGACTAGCGGGAGGACAGATACGCAGTATTTT. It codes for CASSKGTSGRTDTQYF.

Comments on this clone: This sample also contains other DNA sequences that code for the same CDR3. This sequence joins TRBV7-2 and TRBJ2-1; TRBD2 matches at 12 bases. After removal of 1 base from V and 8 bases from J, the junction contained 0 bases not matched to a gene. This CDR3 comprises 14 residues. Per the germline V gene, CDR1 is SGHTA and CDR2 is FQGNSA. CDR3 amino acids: CASSLGLAGDEQFF. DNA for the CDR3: TGTGCCAGCAGCTTAGGACTAGCGGGAGATGAGCAGTTCTTC.

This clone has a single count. CDR3 residues: CASRRVANTGELFF. The CDR3 DNA follows: TGTGCCAGCAGGCGGGTCGCTAACACCGGGGAGCTGTTTTTT. J is TRBJ2-2 and V is TRBV6-5; tentatively, D is TRBD2 (5 bases). Germline assignment: CDR1 MNHEY and CDR2 SVGAGI. This CDR3 is built from 14 residues. The V end was cut by 6 bases, the J end by 2 bases, with 10 bases between.

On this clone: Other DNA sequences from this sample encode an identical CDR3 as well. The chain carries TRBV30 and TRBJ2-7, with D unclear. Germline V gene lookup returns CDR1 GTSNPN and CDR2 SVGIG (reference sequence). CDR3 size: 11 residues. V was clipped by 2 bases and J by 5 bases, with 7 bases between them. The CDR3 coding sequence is TGTGCCTGGAGTCCCGACAACGAGCAGTACTTC. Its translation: CAWSPDNEQYF.

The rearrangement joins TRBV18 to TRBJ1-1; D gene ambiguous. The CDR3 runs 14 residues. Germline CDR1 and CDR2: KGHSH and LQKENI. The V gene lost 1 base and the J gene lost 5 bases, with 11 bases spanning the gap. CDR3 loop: CASSPLREGTEAFF. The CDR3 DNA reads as TGTGCCAGCTCACCACTGCGGGAAGGGACTGAAGCTTTCTTT. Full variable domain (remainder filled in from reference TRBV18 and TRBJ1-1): NAGVMQNPRHLVRRRGQEARLRCSPMKGHSHVYWYRQLPEEGLKFMVYLQKENIIDESGMPKERFSAEFPKEGPSILRIQQVVRGDSAAYFCASSPLREGTEAFFGQGTRLTVV.

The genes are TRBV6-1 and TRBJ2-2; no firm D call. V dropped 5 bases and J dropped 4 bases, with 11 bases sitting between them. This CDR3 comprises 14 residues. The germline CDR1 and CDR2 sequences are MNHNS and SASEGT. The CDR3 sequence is CASSQERGTGELFF. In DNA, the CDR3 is TGTGCCAGCAGTCAAGAGCGTGGCACCGGGGAGCTGTTTTTT.

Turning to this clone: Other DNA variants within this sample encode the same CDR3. The CDR3 here is CASSGGQATNEKLFF. Written as DNA, the CDR3 is TGCGCCAGCAGCGGGGGACAGGCAACTAATGAAAAACTGTTTTTT. V usage is TRBV5-1 and J usage is TRBJ1-4, with 8 positions matching TRBD1. Germline V lookup: CDR1 SGHRS, CDR2 YFSETQ. The CDR3 is made up of 15 amino acids. Germline trimming cut 4 bases from V and 0 bases from J; bases unmatched to any gene: 2.

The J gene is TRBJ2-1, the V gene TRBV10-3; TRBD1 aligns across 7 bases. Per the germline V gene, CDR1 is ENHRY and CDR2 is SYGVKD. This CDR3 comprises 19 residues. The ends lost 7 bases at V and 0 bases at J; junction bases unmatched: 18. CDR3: CAINADRVGSTVSYNEQFF. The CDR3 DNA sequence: TGTGCCATCAATGCTGACAGGGTAGGGTCTACCGTCTCCTACAATGAGCAGTTCTTC.

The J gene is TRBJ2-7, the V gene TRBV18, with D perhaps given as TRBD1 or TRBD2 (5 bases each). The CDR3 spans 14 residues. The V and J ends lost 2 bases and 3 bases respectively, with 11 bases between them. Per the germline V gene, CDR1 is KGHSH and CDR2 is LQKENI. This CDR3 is CASSPVGTNYEQYF. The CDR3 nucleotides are TGTGCCAGCTCACCAGTCGGGACCAACTACGAGCAGTACTTC.

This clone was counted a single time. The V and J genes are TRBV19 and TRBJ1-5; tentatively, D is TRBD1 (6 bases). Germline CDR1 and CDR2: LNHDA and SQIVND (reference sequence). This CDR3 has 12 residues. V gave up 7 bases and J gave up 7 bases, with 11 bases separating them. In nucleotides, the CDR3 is TGTGCCAGTACAACAGGGAACCAGCCCCAGCATTTT. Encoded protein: CASTTGNQPQHF.

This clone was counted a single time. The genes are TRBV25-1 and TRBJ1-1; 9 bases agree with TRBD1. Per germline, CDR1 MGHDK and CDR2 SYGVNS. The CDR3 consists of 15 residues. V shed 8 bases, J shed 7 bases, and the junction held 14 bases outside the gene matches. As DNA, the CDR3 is TGTGCCAGCCGACAGGACAGGGGTGGTTCTGGTGAAGCTTTCTTT. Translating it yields CASRQDRGGSGEAFF.

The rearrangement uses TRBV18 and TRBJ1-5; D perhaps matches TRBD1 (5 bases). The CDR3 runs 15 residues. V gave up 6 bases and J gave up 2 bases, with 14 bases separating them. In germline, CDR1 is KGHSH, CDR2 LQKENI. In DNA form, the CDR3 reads TGTGCCAGCTCGGGGGACGGGGCGGGCAATCAGCCCCAGCATTTT. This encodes CASSGDGAGNQPQHF.

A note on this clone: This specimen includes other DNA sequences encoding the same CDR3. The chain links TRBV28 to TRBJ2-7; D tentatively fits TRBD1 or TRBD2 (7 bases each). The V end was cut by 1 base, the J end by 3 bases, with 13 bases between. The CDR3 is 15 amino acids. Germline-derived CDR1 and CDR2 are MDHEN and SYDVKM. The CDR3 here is CASSLSGGASYEQYF. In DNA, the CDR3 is TGTGCCAGCAGTTTATCAGGGGGGGCAAGCTACGAGCAGTACTTC.

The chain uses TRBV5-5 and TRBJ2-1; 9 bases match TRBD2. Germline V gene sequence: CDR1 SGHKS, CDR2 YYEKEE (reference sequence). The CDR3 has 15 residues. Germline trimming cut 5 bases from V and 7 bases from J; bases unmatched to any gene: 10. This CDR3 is CASSSIGGRANEQFF. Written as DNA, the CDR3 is TGTGCCAGCAGTTCGATCGGCGGGAGGGCTAATGAGCAGTTCTTC.

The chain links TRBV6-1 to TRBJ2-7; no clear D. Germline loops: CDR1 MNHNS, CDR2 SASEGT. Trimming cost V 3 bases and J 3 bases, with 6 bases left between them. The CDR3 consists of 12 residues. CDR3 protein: CASSDMVYEQYF. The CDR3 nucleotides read TGTGCCAGCAGTGACATGGTCTACGAGCAGTACTTC.

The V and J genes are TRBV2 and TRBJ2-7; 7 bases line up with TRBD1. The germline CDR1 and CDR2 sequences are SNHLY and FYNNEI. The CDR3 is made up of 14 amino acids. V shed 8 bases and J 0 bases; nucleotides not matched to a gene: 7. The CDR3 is CASEPGTASYEQYF. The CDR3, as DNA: TGTGCCAGCGAACCCGGGACAGCCTCCTACGAGCAGTACTTC. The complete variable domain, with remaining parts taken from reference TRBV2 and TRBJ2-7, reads EPEVTQTPSHQVTQMGQEVILRCVPISNHLYFYWYRQILGQKVEFLVSFYNNEISEKSEIFDDQFSVERPDGSNFTLKIRSTKLEDSAMYFCASEPGTASYEQYFGPGTRLTVT.

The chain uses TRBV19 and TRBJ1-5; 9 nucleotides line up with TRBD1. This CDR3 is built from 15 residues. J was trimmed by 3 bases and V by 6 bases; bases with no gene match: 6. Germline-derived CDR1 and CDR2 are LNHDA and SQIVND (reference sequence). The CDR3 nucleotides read TGTGCCAGTAGACAACAGGGGGCTCTCAATCAGCCCCAGCATTTT. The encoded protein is CASRQQGALNQPQHF.

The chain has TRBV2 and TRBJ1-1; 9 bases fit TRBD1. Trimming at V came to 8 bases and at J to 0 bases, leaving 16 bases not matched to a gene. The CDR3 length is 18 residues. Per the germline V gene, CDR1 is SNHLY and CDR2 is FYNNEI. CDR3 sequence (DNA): TGTGCCAGCTCGAATTCCGGGACAGGGATGAGGATGAACACTGAAGCTTTCTTT. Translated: CASSNSGTGMRMNTEAFF.

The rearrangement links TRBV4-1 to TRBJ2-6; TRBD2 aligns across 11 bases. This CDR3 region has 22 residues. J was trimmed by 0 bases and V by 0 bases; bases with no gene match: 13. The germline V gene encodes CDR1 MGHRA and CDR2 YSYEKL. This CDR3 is CASSQDQGLAGGTSSGANVLTF. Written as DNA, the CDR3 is TGCGCCAGCAGCCAAGATCAAGGTCTAGCGGGGGGTACCAGCTCTGGGGCCAACGTCCTGACTTTC.